This T cell receptor beta chain was retrieved from a study of CD8 T cells in Susac syndrome. Study information: When blood was collected, patients with Susac syndrome were therapy-naive, were taking corticosteroids, or were receiving intravenous immunoglobulin alone.

Unmatched junction bases numbered 7, after V lost 5 bases and J lost 3 bases. This CDR3 has 16 residues. The germline V gene has CDR1 SGHNT and CDR2 YENEEA. In Susac syndrome patients, recently defined diagnostic criteria for definite or probable disease were met. The CD8+ and CD4+ T cells were isolated magnetically using a negative isolation approach, whereas the TEMRA cells were enriched by FACS. RNA totalling roughly 0.45 to 1 ug underwent reverse transcription with random hexamers. In TCRdb, the immunoSEQ multiplex PCR reads were re-called with MiXCR into one record per CDR3 protein. The profile shows tens of thousands of distinct CDR3 sequences, 94% of them singletons.

What was sequenced was CD8+ T cells from PBMCs. The V gene is TRBV11-3, the J gene TRBJ2-1, with 10 positions matching TRBD2. The TCR sequence derives from a human donor with Susac syndrome. The chain's CDR3 is CASSARASGSYNEQFF. The DNA for the CDR3 is TGTGCCAGCAGCGCCCGAGCTAGCGGGAGCTACAATGAGCAGTTCTTC.